The source of this TCR beta chain is a study of cytomegalovirus exposure and HLA in healthy donors. Study at large: The Caucasian-associated ancestry cluster contained 65% to 85% of the approximately 410 genotyped donors. Notes on the study in general: Most of the TCR beta V segments (in an earlier analysis) were productive either about 87% or about 30% of the time. Later analysis indicated greater clonal expansion among HLA-associated TCR beta chains than among equally common other chains.

Concerning this clone: The antigen is not known. One end of the junction varies from germline; a read error may be responsible.

The CDR3 sequence is 11 residues long. The germline V gene encodes CDR1 DFQATT and CDR2 SNEGSKA (reference sequence). In the PCR, 60 Vbeta and 13 Jbeta primers were used. TCRdb keeps only in-frame clones here, not all; method: immunoSEQ multiplex PCR. This sample carries around 100,000 clones, about 85% of them seen once, and the ten largest clones take approximately 4%. The origin of this receptor is a female donor in good health and CMV-seropositive. The chain joins TRBV20-1 to TRBJ2-3; 9 bases line up with TRBD2. Material: PBMCs. The CDR3: CSAESGTSFNF. DNA of the CDR3: TGCAGTGCTGAATCCGGGACTAGCTTCAATTTT.